These T cell receptor beta chains were read from a single sample in a study of T-cell reconstitution after alpha-beta-depleted transplantation in children. One entry per CDR3 protein results from TCRdb running MiXCR on the PCR reads. The sample holds about 200,000 distinct CDR3 sequences, more than 12% seen once. The sequencing used PBMCs from the stem cell graft donor, collected from the stem cell graft. These receptors all come from a human donor who donated a stem cell graft to a child with acute lymphoblastic leukemia. CDR3s include the opening cysteine and the closing phenylalanine or tryptophan. The order of the fields is V gene, clone size, D gene, J gene, CDR3 protein, CDR3 DNA. The D gene is left open where the match is weak. Clone size is not always given. Where it is, it says once, few, many or a class for expanded clones.

V: TRBV5-1
size: many
D: -
J: TRBJ2-3
CDR3: CASSLLATSPGPDTQYF
DNA: TGCGCCAGCAGCTTGCTTGCGACTAGTCCGGGCCCAGATACGCAGTATTTT

V: TRBV10-3
size: many
D: -
J: TRBJ1-4
CDR3: CAISESTEKLFF
DNA: TGTGCCATCAGTGAGTCGACAGAAAAACTGTTTTTT

V: TRBV29-1
size: many
D: -
J: TRBJ1-1
CDR3: CSVESRGTGTEAFF
DNA: TGCAGCGTTGAATCCAGGGGAACGGGTACTGAAGCTTTCTTT

V: TRBV7-2
size: many
D: -
J: TRBJ2-1
CDR3: CASSFSPGLGAGEQFF
DNA: TGTGCCAGCAGCTTTAGCCCGGGACTGGGCGCCGGTGAGCAGTTCTTC

V: TRBV5-1
size: -
D: -
J: TRBJ2-1
CDR3: CASSLPISYNEQFF
DNA: TGCGCCAGCAGCTTGCCTATCTCCTACAATGAGCAGTTCTTC

V: TRBV30
size: many
D: TRBD2
J: TRBJ2-7
CDR3: CAWAQSSDGGDEQYF
DNA: TGTGCCTGGGCCCAATCCTCGGATGGGGGGGACGAGCAGTACTTC

V: TRBV7-9
size: many
D: -
J: TRBJ1-2
CDR3: CASSLSGEGYTF
DNA: TGTGCCAGCAGCTTGAGTGGGGAGGGCTACACCTTC

V: TRBV27
size: -
D: -
J: TRBJ2-7
CDR3: CASRKFRDTYEQYF
DNA: TGTGCCAGCAGAAAATTCCGGGACACCTACGAGCAGTACTTC

V: TRBV5-4
size: -
D: TRBD2
J: TRBJ2-7
CDR3: CASSLDLAGVIEQYF
DNA: TGTGCCAGCAGCTTGGACCTAGCGGGAGTGATTGAGCAGTACTTC

V: TRBV29-1
size: many
D: -
J: TRBJ2-5
CDR3: CSVHVAQETQYF
DNA: TGCAGCGTTCACGTAGCCCAAGAGACCCAGTACTTC

V: TRBV5-1
size: many
D: -
J: TRBJ1-1
CDR3: CASSLDSRGNTEAFF
DNA: TGCGCCAGCAGCTTGGATAGCAGGGGGAACACTGAAGCTTTCTTT

V: TRBV5-1
size: many
D: -
J: TRBJ2-7
CDR3: CASSWGTGEQYF
DNA: TGCGCCAGCAGCTGGGGGACGGGCGAGCAGTACTTC

V: TRBV12-3/TRBV12-4
size: few
D: -
J: TRBJ2-7
CDR3: CASTNSGIHPGYEQYF
DNA: TGTGCCAGCACCAACTCGGGGATACATCCCGGCTACGAGCAGTACTTC

V: TRBV12-3/TRBV12-4
size: many
D: -
J: TRBJ1-5
CDR3: CASSLRGSGRPQHF
DNA: TGTGCCAGCAGTTTAAGGGGGTCAGGTCGGCCCCAGCATTTT

V: TRBV12-3/TRBV12-4
size: once
D: -
J: TRBJ1-3
CDR3: CATSGSGNTIYF
DNA: TGTGCCACCAGTGGGTCTGGAAACACCATATATTTT

V: TRBV12-3/TRBV12-4
size: -
D: TRBD1
J: TRBJ1-5
CDR3: CSSSPSGGYQPQHF
DNA: TGTTCCAGCAGCCCTTCAGGGGGTTATCAGCCCCAGCATTTT

V: TRBV20-1
size: -
D: -
J: TRBJ1-1
CDR3: CSAREGGGIMNTEAFF
DNA: TGCAGTGCTAGAGAAGGAGGGGGGATCATGAACACTGAAGCTTTCTTT

V: TRBV30
size: -
D: TRBD2
J: TRBJ2-3
CDR3: CARSPAQAGGPFGDTQYF
DNA: TGTGCCCGGAGCCCGGCCCAAGCGGGAGGGCCATTTGGGGATACGCAGTATTTT

V: TRBV11-2
size: many
D: -
J: TRBJ2-3
CDR3: CASSLDRSDTQYF
DNA: TGTGCCAGCAGCTTAGATAGGTCAGATACGCAGTATTTT

V: TRBV24-1
size: -
D: -
J: TRBJ2-2
CDR3: CATGKPGRASGELFF
DNA: TGTGCCACGGGAAAACCGGGACGCGCGAGCGGGGAGCTGTTTTTT

V: TRBV5-1
size: -
D: -
J: TRBJ2-3
CDR3: CASSSWGSSADTQYF
DNA: TGCGCCAGCAGCTCCTGGGGATCGTCTGCAGATACGCAGTATTTT

V: TRBV12-3/TRBV12-4
size: -
D: -
J: TRBJ1-5
CDR3: CASSSQASNQPQHF
DNA: TGTGCCAGCAGTTCTCAGGCTAGCAATCAGCCCCAGCATTTT

V: TRBV5-1
size: many
D: TRBD1
J: TRBJ2-7
CDR3: CASNWDRATNEQYF
DNA: TGCGCCAGCAACTGGGACAGGGCCACTAACGAGCAGTACTTC

V: TRBV3-1
size: -
D: TRBD1
J: TRBJ1-2
CDR3: CASSDRVGGYTF
DNA: TGTGCCAGCAGCGACAGGGTGGGTGGCTACACCTTC

V: TRBV10-3
size: -
D: TRBD1
J: TRBJ2-5
CDR3: CAISPGQGVQETQYF
DNA: TGTGCCATCAGTCCTGGACAGGGGGTCCAAGAGACCCAGTACTTC